These 9 T cell receptor beta chains originate from one sample sequenced in a study of CD8+CD57+ T cells in acquired aplastic anemia. TCR beta VDJ combinations and CDR3 sequences were profiled from genomic DNA. From the reads, TCRdb called clonotypes with MiXCR, one entry per CDR3 protein. The repertoire holds 150,000 to 200,000 distinct CDR3 sequences, with about 64% as singletons. The sequenced sample consisted of sorted CD4+, CD8+, or CD8+CD57+ T cells (not recorded which) from PBMCs. Receptor source: a human donor with severe aplastic anemia or a healthy control (not recorded which).

This clonotype was recorded many times. The chain employs TRBV7-9 and TRBJ2-2; D is possibly TRBD2 (6 bases). V lost 4 bases to trimming and J lost 4 bases, with 16 bases between them. CDR1 is SEHNR, CDR2 FQNEAQ, per germline (reference sequence). The CDR3 contains 16 residues. CDR3 DNA: TGTGCCAGCAGCTGGGGACTGGGGGTCCCCACCGGGGAGCTGTTTTTT. It codes for CASSWGLGVPTGELFF.

The V call is TRBV20-1, the J call TRBJ2-7, with 7 bases aligning to TRBD2. Per germline, CDR1 DFQATT and CDR2 SNEGSKA (reference sequence). J gave up 2 bases and V 0 bases, and 7 bases lay outside the gene matches. The CDR3 has 15 amino acids. CDR3 in amino acids: CSARDGSGDTYEQYF. The CDR3 nucleotides read TGCAGTGCTAGAGATGGGAGCGGGGATACCTACGAGCAGTACTTC.

The chain joins TRBV20-1 to TRBJ1-6, with D possibly matching TRBD1 (6 bases). Trimming removed 7 bases at V and 9 bases at J, with 16 bases between. The CDR3 has 13 amino acids. Germline lookup yields CDR1 DFQATT and CDR2 SNEGSKA (reference sequence). CDR3 amino acids: CSVESGGGSPLHF. DNA of the CDR3: TGCAGTGTTGAAAGTGGGGGCGGTTCACCCCTCCACTTT.

The chain combines TRBV7-2 with TRBJ2-3; 11 nucleotides align to TRBD2. Trimming cost V 0 bases and J 0 bases; bases outside gene matches: 8. This CDR3 region has 19 residues. Germline V gene sequence: CDR1 SGHTA, CDR2 FQGNSA. Here the CDR3 DNA reads TGTGCCAGCAGCTTAGCGGGGGGACTAGCGGAGGGAAGCACAGATACGCAGTATTTT. This sequence encodes CASSLAGGLAEGSTDTQYF.

This CDR3 is CAISEYREETQYF. The CDR3 DNA reads TGTGCCATCAGTGAATATAGGGAAGAGACCCAGTACTTC. The chain couples TRBV10-3 to TRBJ2-5, with D unclear. Trimming removed 3 bases at V and 3 bases at J, with 8 bases between. The germline V gene has CDR1 ENHRY and CDR2 SYGVKD. The length of the CDR3 is 13 residues.

Notes on this clonotype: The final CDR3 position lacks the conserved phenylalanine or tryptophan, pointing to a likely read error. The chain carries TRBV10-3 and TRBJ2-3; D gene ambiguous. The germline V gene has CDR1 ENHRY and CDR2 SYGVKD. Trimming took 5 bases from V and 2 from J, leaving 8 bases between them. This CDR3 has 13 residues. The CDR3 DNA reads as TGTGCCATCAGTCCAGAAAACACAGATACGCAGTATATT. Translated, it gives CAISPENTDTQYI.

J is TRBJ2-7 and V is TRBV15, with D tentatively TRBD1 (5 bases). V shed 1 base and J shed 6 bases, with 16 bases lying between them. The V gene's germline CDR1 is LNHNV and CDR2 YYDKDF (reference sequence). The CDR3 has 15 residues. The CDR3 DNA reads as TGTGCCACCAGCAGAGGTAGCTCGACAGTTCCCGAGCAGTACTTC. Its translation is CATSRGSSTVPEQYF.

The chain has TRBV7-2 and TRBJ2-1; 7 nucleotides match TRBD2. CDR3 length: 14 amino acids. CDR1 is SGHTA, CDR2 FQGNSA, per germline. The V and J ends lost 4 bases and 5 bases, in that order; junction bases with no gene match: 5. The CDR3 spells CASSWSSGNNEQFF. The CDR3 coding sequence is TGTGCCAGCAGCTGGTCTAGCGGAAACAATGAGCAGTTCTTC.

The chain links TRBV7-9 to TRBJ2-2, with 7 bases that match TRBD2. The CDR3 runs to 12 residues. Germline CDR1 and CDR2: SEHNR and FQNEAQ (reference sequence). Trimming removed 6 bases from V and 10 bases from J; junction bases left unmatched: 5. CDR3 sequence (DNA): TGTGCCAGCAGTTGGGACTACGAGGAGCTGTTTTTT. Encoded protein: CASSWDYEELFF.